The clone carrying this TCR beta chain turned up a few times. Antigen unknown. Data came from immunoSEQ multiplex PCR; TCRdb stores just in-frame clones and leaves some out. The sample carries some 16,000 clones, around 76% recorded once. The data were obtained in a study of CD4 T cells in relation to SARS-CoV-2 and coronaviruses. Germline V gene data show CDR1 as MRHNA and CDR2 as SNTAGT. The V end was cut by 4 bases, the J end by 1 base, with 9 bases between. The CDR3 loop spans 14 amino acids. CD4+ T cells from unexposed donors were obtained before the COVID-19 pandemic (2011-2018). After about ten days of culture, CD4+ T cells were isolated.

Material: CD4+ T cells from PBMCs, cultured in vitro. The origin of this receptor is a human donor in good health. V is TRBV6-4 and J is TRBJ2-3, with a weak D call TRBD1 (6 bases). DNA of the CDR3: TGTGCCAGCAGTGGTGCAGGGGGCACAGATACGCAGTATTTT. It encodes CASSGAGGTDTQYF.